This paragraph reports one T cell receptor beta chain. This CDR3 comprises 13 residues. CDR1 is LNHDA, CDR2 SQIVND, per germline (reference sequence). The trim removed 6 bases at V and 6 bases at J, leaving 4 bases unmatched. The data were taken from a study of regulatory T cells in long-lasting Graves disease. Assembly of TCR beta libraries relied on iRepertoire HTBI primers together with Arm-PCR of CDR3 regions. A single record per CDR3 protein comes from TCRdb applying MiXCR to the multiplex PCR reads. The sample lists approximately 400,000 distinct CDR3 sequences; about 15% were seen once. As for time point: newly diagnosed GD, antithyroid drugs for less than 3 months. Scientists built the TCR library using RNA that was extracted from PBMCs. The sample also formed part of further work on T cells in Graves' hyperthyroidism and ophthalmopathy. That investigation notes: Hyperthyroidism of Graves' type that showed no ophthalmopathy progression within 18 months was stable. It was uncontrolled infection, other autoimmune disease, pregnancy or lactation that excluded patients. HTBI primers were employed in a first-round RT-PCR of the TCR CDR3. The model predicted ophthalmopathy a median around 6 months before onset.

The chain carries TRBV19 and TRBJ2-1; 8 bases are a match to TRBD2. This TCR was recovered from a woman aged 40 to 50 with Graves disease. Sample: peripheral blood mononuclear cells (PBMCs), taken at new diagnosis, from a patient treated with antithyroid drugs. CDR3 DNA sequence: TGTGCCAGTAGGAACGGGAGGGCCAATGAGCAGTTCTTC. It translates to CASRNGRANEQFF.